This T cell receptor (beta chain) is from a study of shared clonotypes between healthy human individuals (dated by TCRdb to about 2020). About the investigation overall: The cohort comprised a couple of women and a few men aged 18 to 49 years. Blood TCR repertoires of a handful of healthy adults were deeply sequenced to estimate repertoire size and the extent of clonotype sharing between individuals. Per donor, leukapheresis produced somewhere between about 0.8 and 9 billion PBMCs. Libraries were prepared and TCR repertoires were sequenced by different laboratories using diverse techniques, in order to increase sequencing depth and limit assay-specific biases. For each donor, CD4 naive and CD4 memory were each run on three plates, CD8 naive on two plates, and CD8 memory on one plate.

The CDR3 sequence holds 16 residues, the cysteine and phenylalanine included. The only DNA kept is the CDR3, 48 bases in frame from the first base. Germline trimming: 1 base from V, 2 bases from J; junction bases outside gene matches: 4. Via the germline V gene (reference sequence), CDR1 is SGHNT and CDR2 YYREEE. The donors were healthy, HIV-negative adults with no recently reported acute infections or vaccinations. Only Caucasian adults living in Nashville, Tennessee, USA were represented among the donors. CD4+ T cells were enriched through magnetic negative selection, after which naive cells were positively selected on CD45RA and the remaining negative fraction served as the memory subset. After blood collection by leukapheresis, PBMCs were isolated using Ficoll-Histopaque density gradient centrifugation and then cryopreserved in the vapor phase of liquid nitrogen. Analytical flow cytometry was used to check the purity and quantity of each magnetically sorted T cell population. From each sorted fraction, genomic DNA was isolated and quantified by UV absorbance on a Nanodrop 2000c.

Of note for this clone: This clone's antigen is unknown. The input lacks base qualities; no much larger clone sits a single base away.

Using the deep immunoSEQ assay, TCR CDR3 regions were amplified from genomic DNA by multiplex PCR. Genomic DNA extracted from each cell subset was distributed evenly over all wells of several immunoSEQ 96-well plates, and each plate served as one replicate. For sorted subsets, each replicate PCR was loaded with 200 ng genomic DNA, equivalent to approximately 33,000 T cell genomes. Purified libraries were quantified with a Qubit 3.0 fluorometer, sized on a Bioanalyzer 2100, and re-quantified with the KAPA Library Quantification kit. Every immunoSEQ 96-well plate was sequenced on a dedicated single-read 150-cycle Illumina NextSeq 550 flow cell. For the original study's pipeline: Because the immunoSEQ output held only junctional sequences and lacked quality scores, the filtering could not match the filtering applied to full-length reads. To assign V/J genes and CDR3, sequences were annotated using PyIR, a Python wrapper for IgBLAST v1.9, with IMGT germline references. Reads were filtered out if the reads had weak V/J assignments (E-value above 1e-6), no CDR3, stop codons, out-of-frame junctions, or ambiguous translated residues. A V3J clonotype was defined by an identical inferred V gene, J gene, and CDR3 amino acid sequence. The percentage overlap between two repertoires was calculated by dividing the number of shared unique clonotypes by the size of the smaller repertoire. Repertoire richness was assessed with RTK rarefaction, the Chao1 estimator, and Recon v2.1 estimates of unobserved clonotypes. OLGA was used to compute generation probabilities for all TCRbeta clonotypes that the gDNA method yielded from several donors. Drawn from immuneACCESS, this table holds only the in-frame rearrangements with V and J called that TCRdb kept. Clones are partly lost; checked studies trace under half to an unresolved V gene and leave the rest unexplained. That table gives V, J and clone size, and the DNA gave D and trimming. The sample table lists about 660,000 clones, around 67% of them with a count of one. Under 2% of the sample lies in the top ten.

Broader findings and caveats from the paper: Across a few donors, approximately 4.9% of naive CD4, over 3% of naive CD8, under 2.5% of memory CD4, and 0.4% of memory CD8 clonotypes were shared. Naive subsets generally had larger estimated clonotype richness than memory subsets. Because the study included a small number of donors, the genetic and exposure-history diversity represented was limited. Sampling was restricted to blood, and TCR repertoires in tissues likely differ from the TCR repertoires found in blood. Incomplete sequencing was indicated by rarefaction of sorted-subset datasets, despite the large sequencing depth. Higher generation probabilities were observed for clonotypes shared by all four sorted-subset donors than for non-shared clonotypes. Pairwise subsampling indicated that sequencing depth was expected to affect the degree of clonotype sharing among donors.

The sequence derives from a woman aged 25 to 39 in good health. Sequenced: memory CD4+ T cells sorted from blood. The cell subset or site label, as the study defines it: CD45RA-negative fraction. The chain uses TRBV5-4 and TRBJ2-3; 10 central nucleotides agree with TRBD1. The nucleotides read TGTGCCAGCAGCTTGATGCGACAGGGGGCCACAGATACGCAGTATTTT. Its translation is CASSLMRQGATDTQYF.